This T cell receptor (beta chain) was recovered during a study of CD8 T cells in ankylosing spondylitis. Study findings and constraints: Made up of about eight highly homologous variants, a TCR beta motif appeared characteristic of ankylosing spondylitis blood. The clones that were linked to disease were reported to be significantly enriched in matched synovial fluid samples from ankylosing spondylitis patients. Some motif variants had been reported before (in reactive arthritis synovial fluid and blood).

This clonotype has more than one count but fewer than ten. Its specificity is unknown. Germline V CDR1 and CDR2: MDHEN, SYDVKM. The CDR3 consists of 15 residues. Between the trimmed V and J ends, which lost 6 bases and 2 bases, there was a span of 17 bases. TCRdb ran MiXCR on the 5' RACE reads and lists one entry per CDR3 protein. The sample lists 670,000 or so distinct CDR3 sequences, under 20% occurring once. The chain has TRBV28 and TRBJ2-7; D is tentatively TRBD1 or TRBD2 (5 bases each). The TCR comes from a male donor with ankylosing spondylitis. Input material: blood, either unsorted or a sorted T cell fraction (not recorded which). CDR3 sequence (DNA): TGTGCCAGCAGAACCGGGGACCTAGTCCCCTACGAGCAGTACTTC. This translates into CASRTGDLVPYEQYF.